This T cell receptor beta chain was profiled in a study of T cells after yellow fever vaccination. Whole-study findings and limits: Abundant bulk-population clonotypes could contaminate the FACS-sorted repertoires.

MiXCR was run by TCRdb on the 5' RACE reads, yielding one entry per CDR3 protein. The sample lists under 250,000 distinct CDR3 sequences, 6.9% occurring once. The CDR3 covers 15 residues. V lost 5 bases and J lost 4, with 12 bases in between. Germline V CDR1 and CDR2: SGHTA, FQGNSA. In its sample, this clonotype was seen a few times. Its antigen is currently unknown. This sequence joins TRBV7-2 and TRBJ2-6; either TRBD1 or TRBD2 may supply D (5 bases each). The sample was CD4+ T cells sorted from PBMCs, taken 15 days after the yellow fever booster vaccination. The TCR was taken from a man aged 25 to 40 who received the YFV17D yellow fever vaccine. The CDR3 nucleotides are TGTGCCAGCAGCCCGCAACGGGGCGGGGCCAACGTCCTGACTTTC. Encoded protein: CASSPQRGGANVLTF. Filled out from reference TRBV7-2 and TRBJ2-6, the complete variable domain reads GAGVSQSPSNKVTEKGKDVELRCDPISGHTALYWYRQSLGQGLEFLIYFQGNSAPDKSGLPSDRFSAERTGGSVSTLTIQRTQQEDSAVYLCASSPQRGGANVLTFGAGSRLTVL.